The present T cell receptor beta chain was sequenced within a study of cytomegalovirus exposure and HLA in healthy donors. Overall study: The early release's HLA-typed donors yielded approximately 82 million unique TCRs.

The germline V gene has CDR1 SGHNT and CDR2 YENEEA. This CDR3 contains 15 residues. The V end lost 5 bases, the J end lost 5 bases, and 18 bases lay between the germline ends. Only one count was recorded for this clone. Its specificity is not known. The study, taken as a whole, reports: A list of more than 150 TCR beta chains associated with cytomegalovirus was given. Donors belonging to an Asian-associated ancestry cluster reportedly showed fewer N-insertions in productive TCRs than the 666-donor mean, according to what a later analysis found.

PCR involved 60 Vbeta and 13 Jbeta primers. Using immunoSEQ multiplex PCR, the repertoire was profiled, and TCRdb retains in-frame clones only, with some absent. In the table there are about 120,000 clones, over 65% of which are singletons. Sequencing was carried out using PBMCs. This clonotype was obtained from a woman aged 18-29 years in good health and CMV-seronegative. The chain employs TRBV11-3 and TRBJ1-1; perhaps TRBD1 as D (5 bases). As DNA, the CDR3 is TGTGCCAGCAGCATACGTCAGGGAATGGGGACTGAAGCTTTCTTT. It yields the protein CASSIRQGMGTEAFF.